This T cell receptor (beta chain) was sequenced for a study of CD8 T cells in ankylosing spondylitis. General study points: CD8+ cells made up the disease-linked clones, which were relatively rare in peripheral blood. The study identified a TCR beta motif of roughly eight highly homologous variants that appeared characteristic of ankylosing spondylitis blood.

With molecular barcodes, quantitative 5'-RACE was used to make the TCR beta libraries. TCRdb reanalysed the 5' RACE reads using MiXCR and keeps one entry per CDR3 protein. The sample carries fewer than 180,000 distinct CDR3 sequences, around 43% recorded once. On this clonotype: Its antigen is unknown.

V was pared by 0 bases and J by 3 bases, with 6 bases of the junction left unmatched. The CDR3 is 17 residues long. Germline CDR1 and CDR2: SGHDT and YYEEEE. This clonotype originated in a male donor with ankylosing spondylitis. The rearrangement links TRBV5-6 to TRBJ2-3, with 11 bases that match TRBD2. The sequenced sample was synovial fluid, either unsorted or a sorted T cell fraction (not recorded which). CDR3 in DNA: TGTGCCAGCAGCTTGGCGGCTAGCGGGAGGCGGACAGATACGCAGTATTTT. Its protein is CASSLAASGRRTDTQYF. The entire variable domain, with the rest obtained from reference TRBV5-6 and TRBJ2-3, is as follows: DAGVTQSPTHLIKTRGQQVTLRCSPKSGHDTVSWYQQALGQGPQFIFQYYEEEERQRGNFPDRFSGHQFPNYSSELNVNALLLGDSALYLCASSLAASGRRTDTQYFGPGTRLTVL.